This TCR beta chain was sequenced in a study of OX40 agonist ivuxolimab in advanced cancers. Study details: Partial responses were achieved by three patients: one hepatocellular carcinoma, two cutaneous melanoma.

TCRdb keeps only in-frame clones here, not all; method: immunoSEQ multiplex PCR. The data contain 35,000 to 55,000 clones, around 94% of them singletons. V was clipped by 4 bases and J by 11 bases; unmatched bases: 11. Per the germline V gene, CDR1 is SGDLS and CDR2 is YYNGEE. The CDR3 has 13 amino acids. The sequence was collected from an adult with an advanced solid tumor such as melanoma, head and neck, liver or kidney cancer. Material: CD4+ or CD8+ T cells sorted from blood, obtained in a trial of the OX40 agonist ivuxolimab. The chain carries TRBV9 and TRBJ1-1, with 7 positions matching TRBD1. The CDR3, as DNA: TGTGCCAGCAGCCCCGGACAGGCAACAGGGGCTTTCTTT. Protein: CASSPGQATGAFF.